This T cell receptor beta chain was recorded in a study of blood T cells in healthy people across ages. Trimming removed 2 bases from V and 0 bases from J, with 13 bases in between. Germline V gene sequence: CDR1 GTSNPN, CDR2 SVGIG (reference sequence). The CDR3 has 15 residues. With a J-beta primer mix and a sample-barcoded 5' primer, a second PCR ran roughly 6 to 11 cycles. The template-switch adaptor was a 5' adaptor with 12 random nucleotides. It tagged each cDNA molecule. MiXCR, applied by TCRdb to the 5' RACE reads, yields one record per CDR3 protein. Among approximately 1.5 million distinct CDR3 sequences listed, 30% to 40% were seen once. Sample donors were healthy Caucasian individuals that came from Russia, aged roughly 6 to 100.

Material for sequencing was blood. The V and J genes are TRBV30 and TRBJ1-1; a weak D match, TRBD1 (6 bases). The TCR originated in a woman in her 30s in good health. CDR3 sequence: CAWSYDRLMNTEAFF. The CDR3 region has the DNA TGTGCCTGGAGTTACGACAGGCTCATGAACACTGAAGCTTTCTTT.